The present entry profiles one T cell receptor beta chain with its context. Antigen unknown. Germline CDR1 and CDR2: MGHRA and YSYEKL. CDR3 size: 13 residues. Trimming removed 3 bases from V and 2 bases from J, with 7 bases in between. The data originate from a study of shared clonotypes between healthy human individuals. Study as a whole: Used for every donor were three CD4 naive, three CD4 memory, two CD8 naive and one CD8 memory plate.

Study-wide findings and caveats: The sharing of 5% to 6.5% of naive CD4 clonotypes was seen across a handful of donors. How much donors shared clonotypes was expected to be affected by sequencing depth.

Tens of thousands of T cell genomes (approximately 180 ng DNA) went into each sorted-subset replicate. Sequencing used immunoSEQ multiplex PCR; TCRdb keeps in-frame clones, though not all of them. Of around 980,000 clones in the sample, 75% to 80% were seen once. The J gene is TRBJ2-5, the V gene TRBV4-1, with no clear D. This sequence was found in a man aged 18 to 29 in good health. Some clones in this sample may be carry-over from other donors' samples. The material sequenced was memory CD4+ T cells from PBMCs. Subset of the sample: CD45RA-negative fraction. The CDR3 sequence is CASSQARQETQYF. CDR3 DNA: TGCGCCAGCAGCCAGGCTAGGCAAGAGACCCAGTACTTC.